This TCR beta chain originates from a study of beta chain features in type 1 diabetes. Findings and caveats of the study: Within each of all four CD4+ subsets, Type 1 diabetes patients had TCRB CDR3s that were moderately but significantly shorter. The cDNA sequencing approach could over-represent high-TCR-expressing cells.

Details on this clone: What it binds is unknown.

With 7 bases removed from V and 7 bases from J, the gap between germline ends came to 13 bases. CDR1 and CDR2 from the germline V gene are SNHLY and FYNNEI. The CDR3 spans 13 residues. The authors reverse transcribed all of the isolated RNA, so sequencing captured expressed TCRB transcripts. Here immunoSEQ multiplex PCR was the method, and the copy in TCRdb shows in-frame clones only, minus some. This sample yields fewer than 45,000 clones, of which about 68% are seen a single time; around 1.8% belongs to the top ten. This receptor was taken from a young man with type 1 diabetes. Some clones in this sample may be carry-over from other donors' samples. Input material: Tregs from blood. The chain uses TRBV2 and TRBJ1-4; weak D call: TRBD1 (6 bases). CDR3 region: CASKRGFSEKLFF. The CDR3 DNA reads TGTGCCAGCAAAAGGGGGTTCTCTGAAAAACTGTTTTTT.